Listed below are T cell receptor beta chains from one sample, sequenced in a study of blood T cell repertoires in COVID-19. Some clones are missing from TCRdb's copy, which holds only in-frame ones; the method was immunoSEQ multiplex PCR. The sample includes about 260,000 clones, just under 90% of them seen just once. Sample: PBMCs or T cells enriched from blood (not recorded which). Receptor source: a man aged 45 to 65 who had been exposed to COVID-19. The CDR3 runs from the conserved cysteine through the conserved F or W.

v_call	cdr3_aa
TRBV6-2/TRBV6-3	CASSYSDSSNEQFF
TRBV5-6	CASSSIQGAPGNTIYF
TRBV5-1	CASSLSDSRVKFF
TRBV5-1	CASSLEIMNTEAFF
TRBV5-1	CASSFTGASNTEAFF
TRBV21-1	CASRPTSGSENEQFF
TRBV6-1	CASSEAQGIVNTEAFF
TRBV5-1	CASSEGDRYEQYF
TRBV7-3	CASSLRAQGHGYTF
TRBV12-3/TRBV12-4	CASSYSETQYF
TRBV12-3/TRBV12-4	CASSLGHQPQHF
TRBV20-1	CSAVDSGGYTF
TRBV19	CAVRGADTGELFF
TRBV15	CATSRGQGYYEQFF
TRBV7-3	CASSLLPGLNTEAFF
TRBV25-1	CASSEYPGGATNEKLFF
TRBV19	CASSMKELGYTF
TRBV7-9	CASSLGAGQGQKLFF
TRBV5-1	CASSLGGPKDTQYF
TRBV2	CASSEATNFSYEQYF